One sample yielded the 27 T cell receptor beta chains listed below, sequenced in a study of T cells after yellow fever vaccination. One entry per CDR3 protein results from TCRdb running MiXCR on the 5' RACE reads. This table holds approximately 330,000 distinct CDR3 sequences, around 13% found once. The source material was CD4+ T cells sorted from PBMCs, sampled 15 days after the yellow fever booster vaccination. The receptors stem from a man aged 18 to 29 who received the YFV17D yellow fever vaccine.

This clonotype was detected a few times. This chain joins TRBV14 and TRBJ2-1; D unclear. V lost 1 base and J 1 base, leaving 11 bases between the germline ends. CDR1 is SGHDN and CDR2 is FVKESK in the germline V gene. The CDR3 is 16 amino acids. The DNA of the CDR3 is TGTGCCAGCAGCCAAGCGGCACCTCTTTCCTACAATGAGCAGTTCTTC. It codes for CASSQAAPLSYNEQFF.

This clonotype was seen repeatedly, ten times or more. The CDR3 sequence: CSVSGGSTDTQYF. Here the CDR3 DNA reads TGCAGCGTGTCAGGGGGGAGCACAGATACGCAGTATTTT. V usage is TRBV29-1 and J usage is TRBJ2-3; TRBD1 might be the D (7 bases). CDR3 size: 13 residues. V lost 6 bases, J lost 0 bases, and 10 bases lay in between. CDR1 SQVTM and CDR2 ANQGSEA come from the germline V gene.

This clonotype was seen more than once but under ten times. The chain carries TRBV28 and TRBJ2-5; D ambiguous. V was trimmed by 2 bases and J by 0 bases, leaving 10 bases between them. This CDR3 spans 15 amino acids. In germline, CDR1 is MDHEN, CDR2 SYDVKM. In nucleotides, the CDR3 is TGTGCCAGCAGTTTACGTAAATGGTACCAAGAGACCCAGTACTTC. This gives the protein CASSLRKWYQETQYF.

A few counts support this clonotype. The chain employs TRBV5-1 and TRBJ2-5; D might be TRBD2 (6 bases). V lost 4 bases and J 4 bases, leaving 20 bases between the germline ends. The CDR3 length is 16 residues. Germline V lookup: CDR1 SGHRS, CDR2 YFSETQ. Here the CDR3 reads CASSEGLPRTGETQYF. CDR3 sequence (DNA): TGCGCCAGCAGCGAGGGACTGCCGAGAACCGGAGAGACCCAGTACTTC.

The V call is TRBV12-3 or TRBV12-4, the J call TRBJ2-3, with a possible D match to TRBD2 (5 bases). Trimming cost V 6 bases and J 6 bases, with 16 bases left between them. This CDR3 spans 14 amino acids. CDR3 loop: CASSGPGRGDTQYF. The CDR3 DNA reads as TGTGCCAGCAGCGGCCCGGGCCGCGGGGATACGCAGTATTTT.

Only a few counts were recorded for this clonotype. The CDR3 nucleotides are TGCGCCAGCAGCTTAGGTGGGTTGGGATGGGCGAATGAGCAGTTCTTC. It is translated as CASSLGGLGWANEQFF. V is TRBV5-1 and J is TRBJ2-1; D is ambiguous. CDR3 length equals 16 residues. V lost 2 bases and J lost 7, with 19 bases in between. Germline CDR1 SGHRS, CDR2 YFSETQ.

This clonotype was seen only a few times. The chain employs TRBV20-1 and TRBJ1-3; D not resolved. Germline V gives CDR1 DFQATT, CDR2 SNEGSKA (reference sequence). The V end was cut by 3 bases, the J end by 0 bases, with 12 bases between. There are 15 residues in the CDR3. The CDR3 protein is CSARSQQISGNTIYF. For the CDR3, the DNA is TGCAGTGCTAGGTCGCAGCAGATCTCTGGAAACACCATATATTTT.

This clonotype was recorded a few times. The chain is built from TRBV9 and TRBJ1-4; D is perhaps TRBD1 (5 bases). The CDR3 covers 17 residues. The V end lost 0 bases, the J end lost 5 bases, and 17 bases lay between the germline ends. Per germline, CDR1 SGDLS and CDR2 YYNGEE. The chain's CDR3 is CASSVASQGTVNEKLFF. In DNA, the CDR3 is TGTGCCAGCAGCGTAGCGTCCCAGGGAACGGTAAATGAAAAACTGTTTTTT.

The chain combines TRBV9 with TRBJ1-1; D not certain. The CDR3 has 14 amino acids. The V gene lost 2 bases and the J gene lost 0 bases, with 8 bases spanning the gap. The germline gives CDR1 SGDLS, CDR2 YYNGEE. CDR3 bases: TGTGCCAGCAGCGTCTTAACAGTGAACACTGAAGCTTTCTTT. Amino acids: CASSVLTVNTEAFF.

V usage is TRBV7-2 and J usage is TRBJ2-3; D perhaps matches TRBD2 (6 bases). CDR3 length equals 15 residues. Trimming shortened V by 5 bases and J by 0 bases, and 12 bases separated the two germline ends. Germline V gene data show CDR1 as SGHTA and CDR2 as FQGNSA. CDR3 loop: CASSASSGSTDTQYF. In nucleotides, the CDR3 is TGTGCCAGCAGCGCAAGTAGCGGTAGCACAGATACGCAGTATTTT.

This clonotype was detected a few times. The genes are TRBV21-1 and TRBJ2-5; the D segment call TRBD1 is taken from the table without a DNA check. TRBV21-1 is a recognized pseudogene. The CDR3 length is 12 residues. The CDR3, as DNA: TGTGCCAGCACAGACAGGGGTGAGACCCAGTACTTC. Its protein product is CASTDRGETQYF.

This clonotype was counted a few times. This chain links TRBV7-2 with TRBJ2-3; D is possibly TRBD2 (5 bases). The ends were cut back, 5 bases at V and 3 bases at J, with 15 bases in the middle. The CDR3 is made up of 15 amino acids. The germline V gene encodes CDR1 SGHTA and CDR2 FQGNSA. The CDR3 region is CASSQLVGSTDTQYF. The CDR3 nucleotides read TGTGCCAGCAGCCAACTAGTAGGGAGTACAGATACGCAGTATTTT.

This clonotype came up a few times. V usage is TRBV12-3 or TRBV12-4 and J usage is TRBJ2-1; D perhaps matches TRBD2 (7 bases). The V end was cut by 6 bases, the J end by 6 bases, with 18 bases between. This CDR3 is built from 15 residues. DNA of the CDR3: TGTGCCAGCAGCTGGACTAGGGGGGGGGGCAATGAGCAGTTCTTC. Its protein product is CASSWTRGGGNEQFF.

This clonotype was recorded a few times. The chain is built from TRBV5-1 and TRBJ1-2; D gene ambiguous. V was shortened by 0 bases and J by 8 bases, with 14 bases between the two germline ends. CDR1 is SGHRS, CDR2 YFSETQ, per germline. The CDR3 covers 14 residues. As DNA, the CDR3 is TGCGCCAGCAGCTTGGTGCCTCCGGCGAAGGGCTACACCTTC. It translates to CASSLVPPAKGYTF.

The sample holds a few counts of this clonotype. The chain carries TRBV21-1 and TRBJ2-5; TRBD1 is the table's D call and was not checked against the DNA. TRBV21-1 counts as a pseudogene. This CDR3 is built from 16 residues. CDR3 loop: CASSKGCRGFQETQYF. CDR3 coding DNA: TGTGCCAGCAGCAAAGGTTGCCGGGGGTTCCAAGAGACCCAGTACTTC.

The chain couples TRBV5-1 to TRBJ2-1; TRBD1 or TRBD2 may be the D gene (5 bases each). This CDR3 region has 15 residues. Trimming cost V 4 bases and J 5 bases, with 16 bases left between them. Looked up from germline, CDR1 is SGHRS and CDR2 is YFSETQ. CDR3 sequence: CASSRQPAGDNEQFF. The CDR3 DNA follows: TGCGCCAGCAGCAGACAGCCAGCCGGGGACAATGAGCAGTTCTTC.

J is TRBJ1-5 and V is TRBV29-1, with D possibly matching TRBD1 (6 bases). With 4 bases removed from V and 2 bases from J, the gap between germline ends came to 6 bases. The CDR3 is 12 residues long. The germline CDR1 and CDR2 sequences are SQVTM and ANQGSEA. The CDR3 spells CSVGTGNQPQHF. DNA for the CDR3: TGCAGCGTTGGGACAGGCAATCAGCCCCAGCATTTT.

In this sample, this clonotype turned up a few times. This chain joins TRBV4-3 and TRBJ2-1; D gene ambiguous. Deletions cut 5 bases from V and 8 bases from J, with 13 bases between. In germline, CDR1 is LGHNA, CDR2 YSLEER. The CDR3 is 13 amino acids. As DNA, the CDR3 is TGCGCCAGCAGCAAGACGGTACGCGATGAGCAGTTCTTC. Residues: CASSKTVRDEQFF.

V is TRBV4-2 and J is TRBJ1-2; D perhaps matches TRBD1 (6 bases). CDR1 is LGHNA and CDR2 is YNFKEQ in the germline V gene. Trimming left V 1 base short and J 11 bases short, with 17 bases between. The CDR3 is 14 amino acids. The CDR3 coding sequence is TGTGCCAGCAGCCAAGTGTGGCAGGGGAAATCTTACACCTTC. It codes for CASSQVWQGKSYTF.

The chain employs TRBV20-1 and TRBJ1-1; 8 bases fit TRBD1. V shed 0 bases and J 1 base; nucleotides not matched to a gene: 4. Germline loops: CDR1 DFQATT, CDR2 SNEGSKA (reference sequence). CDR3 length equals 15 residues. CDR3 amino acids: CSARDPGGRNTEAFF. DNA for the CDR3: TGCAGTGCTAGAGATCCAGGGGGCAGGAACACTGAAGCTTTCTTT.

This clonotype showed up just a few times. The V gene is TRBV10-3, the J gene TRBJ2-2; 10 bases fit TRBD1. The germline CDR1 and CDR2 sequences are ENHRY and SYGVKD. The CDR3 is made up of 16 amino acids. The V and J ends lost 6 bases and 4 bases, in that order; junction bases with no gene match: 8. The CDR3 DNA follows: TGTGCCATCAGGAACTCCGGGACAGGGGTCACCGGGGAGCTGTTTTTT. Protein: CAIRNSGTGVTGELFF.

The chain has TRBV20-1 and TRBJ2-5, with D maybe TRBD1 (6 bases). The length of the CDR3 is 13 residues. Looked up from germline, CDR1 is DFQATT and CDR2 is SNEGSKA (reference sequence). With 6 bases removed from V and 1 base from J, the gap between germline ends came to 12 bases. CDR3 sequence reads: CSALTTGQETQYF. DNA for the CDR3: TGCAGTGCACTTACGACAGGCCAAGAGACCCAGTACTTC.

This sequence joins TRBV20-1 and TRBJ1-2; unclear D gene. The CDR3 runs to 13 residues. Germline V lookup: CDR1 DFQATT, CDR2 SNEGSKA (reference sequence). The V gene lost 6 bases and the J gene lost 2 bases, with 13 bases spanning the gap. The CDR3 DNA reads TGCAGTGCCAAGGAAGGTCGGAACTATGGCTACACCTTC. Its protein is CSAKEGRNYGYTF.

This clonotype showed up just a few times. The rearrangement joins TRBV6-6 to TRBJ2-1; D unresolved. Germline lookup yields CDR1 MNHNY and CDR2 SVGAGI (reference sequence). V was pared by 2 bases and J by 1 base, with 9 bases between. CDR3 length: 15 residues. CDR3 sequence: CASSYGSVSYNEQFF. CDR3 sequence (DNA): TGTGCCAGCAGTTACGGGTCGGTTTCCTACAATGAGCAGTTCTTC.

This rearrangement joins TRBV5-1 to TRBJ2-5; D is possibly TRBD1 (5 bases). The V and J ends lost 0 bases and 5 bases respectively, with 11 bases between them. Germline-derived CDR1 and CDR2 are SGHRS and YFSETQ. CDR3 length equals 14 residues. CDR3 sequence (DNA): TGCGCCAGCAGCTTGGGGGCCCAGGGTGAGACCCAGTACTTC. Translating it yields CASSLGAQGETQYF.

There are many counts of this clonotype. V usage is TRBV4-3 and J usage is TRBJ1-4, with D hard to call. The CDR3 consists of 13 residues. Germline assignment: CDR1 LGHNA and CDR2 YSLEER. V was pared by 4 bases and J by 1 base, with 4 bases between. Here the CDR3 reads CASSLGTNEKLFF. CDR3 nucleotide sequence: TGCGCCAGCAGCCTGGGAACTAATGAAAAACTGTTTTTT.

This clonotype was recorded a few times. The chain combines TRBV19 with TRBJ1-1, with D tentatively TRBD1 (6 bases). V was pared by 8 bases and J by 4 bases, with 20 bases between. The CDR3 covers 15 residues. The germline V gene encodes CDR1 LNHDA and CDR2 SQIVND (reference sequence). The CDR3 DNA sequence: TGTGCCAGTTGTCCGGACGAGGGGGAGGGCACTGAAGCTTTCTTT. Amino acids: CASCPDEGEGTEAFF.